These T cell receptor beta chains were read from a single sample in a study of beta chain features in type 1 diabetes. Assay used: immunoSEQ multiplex PCR; TCRdb lists only in-frame clones, some missing. The repertoire has 860,000 or so clones, roughly a sixth of them found once; the top ten carry around 0.02%. Material for sequencing was naive CD4+ T cells from blood. These receptor sequences come from a woman between 18 and 29 years old in good health. The CDR3 runs from the conserved cysteine through the conserved F or W. Fields, in order: V gene, D gene, clone size, J gene, CDR3 protein, CDR3 DNA. D genes are given only for firm matches. A clone size is listed for some rows: how often the clone was seen (once, few, many), or a class if it is expanded.

V gene: TRBV7-2; D gene: TRBD1; clone size: .; J gene: TRBJ2-2; CDR3 protein: CASSWTGVNTGELFF; CDR3 DNA: TGTGCCAGCAGCTGGACAGGGGTGAACACCGGGGAGCTGTTTTTT
V gene: TRBV10-3; D gene: .; clone size: many; J gene: TRBJ2-6; CDR3 protein: CAISESLSGANVLTF; CDR3 DNA: TGTGCCATCAGTGAGTCACTGTCTGGGGCCAACGTCCTGACTTTC
V gene: TRBV7-7; D gene: .; clone size: .; J gene: TRBJ2-1; CDR3 protein: CASSPADRAAQFF; CDR3 DNA: TGTGCTAGCAGCCCAGCGGACAGAGCGGCGCAGTTCTTC
V gene: TRBV5-1; D gene: .; clone size: .; J gene: TRBJ2-5; CDR3 protein: CASSSDGQETQYF; CDR3 DNA: TGCGCCAGCAGCTCGGACGGTCAAGAGACCCAGTACTTC
V gene: TRBV28; D gene: .; clone size: .; J gene: TRBJ2-5; CDR3 protein: CASSLLQETQYF; CDR3 DNA: TGTGCCAGCAGTTTACTCCAAGAGACCCAGTACTTC
V gene: TRBV5-4; D gene: .; clone size: few; J gene: TRBJ2-2; CDR3 protein: CASSFDLQGAGELFF; CDR3 DNA: TGTGCCAGCAGCTTTGACTTACAGGGAGCCGGGGAGCTGTTTTTT
V gene: TRBV6-1; D gene: TRBD1; clone size: .; J gene: TRBJ2-7; CDR3 protein: CAVGTDIYEQYF; CDR3 DNA: TGTGCGGTGGGGACAGATATTTACGAGCAGTACTTC
V gene: TRBV4-1; D gene: .; clone size: .; J gene: TRBJ2-3; CDR3 protein: CASSHGANTDTQYF; CDR3 DNA: TGCGCCAGCAGCCACGGAGCAAACACAGATACGCAGTATTTT
V gene: TRBV6-5; D gene: TRBD1; clone size: few; J gene: TRBJ2-6; CDR3 protein: CASSGTVVNVLTF; CDR3 DNA: TGTGCCAGCTCCGGGACAGTGGTTAACGTCCTGACTTTC
V gene: TRBV7-9; D gene: .; clone size: few; J gene: TRBJ1-1; CDR3 protein: CASRFLTTGNTEAFF; CDR3 DNA: TGTGCCAGCAGATTTTTAACCACGGGGAACACTGAAGCTTTCTTT
V gene: TRBV6-6; D gene: TRBD1; clone size: .; J gene: TRBJ1-3; CDR3 protein: CASRPRGRLGNTIYF; CDR3 DNA: TGTGCCAGCAGACCAAGGGGGCGGCTTGGAAACACCATATATTTT
V gene: TRBV4-3; D gene: TRBD2; clone size: .; J gene: TRBJ2-3; CDR3 protein: CASSQRTSGGDTQYF; CDR3 DNA: TGCGCCAGCAGCCAACGGACTAGCGGGGGAGATACGCAGTATTTT
V gene: TRBV2; D gene: .; clone size: .; J gene: TRBJ1-1; CDR3 protein: CASSTDGRNTEAFF; CDR3 DNA: TGTGCCAGCAGTACCGACGGTAGAAACACTGAAGCTTTCTTT
V gene: TRBV28; D gene: .; clone size: .; J gene: TRBJ2-7; CDR3 protein: CASTFGDRDYEQYF; CDR3 DNA: TGTGCCAGCACCTTCGGGGACCGAGATTACGAGCAGTACTTC
V gene: TRBV5-1; D gene: .; clone size: .; J gene: TRBJ2-7; CDR3 protein: CASSRGLEQPSYEQYF; CDR3 DNA: TGCGCCAGCAGCCGTGGTCTCGAGCAGCCTTCCTACGAGCAGTACTTC
V gene: TRBV7-8; D gene: .; clone size: few; J gene: TRBJ2-5; CDR3 protein: CASSLGQRGETQYF; CDR3 DNA: TGTGCCAGCAGCTTAGGACAAAGAGGAGAGACCCAGTACTTC
V gene: TRBV23-1; D gene: .; clone size: .; J gene: TRBJ2-3; CDR3 protein: CASSQSRHRPESTDTQYF; CDR3 DNA: TGCGCCAGCAGTCAATCGCGGCACCGCCCAGAAAGCACAGATACGCAGTATTTT
V gene: TRBV28; D gene: .; clone size: .; J gene: TRBJ1-5; CDR3 protein: CASRGPRGIQHF; CDR3 DNA: TGTGCCAGCAGAGGGCCCAGGGGCATACAGCATTTT
V gene: TRBV15; D gene: .; clone size: .; J gene: TRBJ2-7; CDR3 protein: CATSRHPYEQYF; CDR3 DNA: TGTGCCACCAGCAGGCACCCCTACGAGCAGTACTTC
V gene: TRBV10-3; D gene: TRBD1; clone size: .; J gene: TRBJ2-6; CDR3 protein: CAISDSGQGFAGANVLTF; CDR3 DNA: TGTGCCATCAGTGATTCGGGACAGGGATTCGCTGGGGCCAACGTCCTGACTTTC
V gene: TRBV6-1; D gene: TRBD1; clone size: few; J gene: TRBJ1-5; CDR3 protein: CASNPTGVQPQHF; CDR3 DNA: TGTGCCAGCAATCCGACAGGGGTTCAGCCCCAGCATTTT
V gene: TRBV5-4; D gene: TRBD1; clone size: .; J gene: TRBJ2-7; CDR3 protein: CASSSTLTGNYEQYF; CDR3 DNA: TGTGCCAGCAGCTCAACCTTGACAGGGAACTACGAGCAGTACTTC
V gene: TRBV5-4; D gene: .; clone size: .; J gene: TRBJ2-5; CDR3 protein: CASSLVGGETQYF; CDR3 DNA: TGTGCCAGCAGCTTGGTTGGGGGTGAGACCCAGTACTTC
V gene: TRBV27; D gene: TRBD1; clone size: .; J gene: TRBJ2-5; CDR3 protein: CASRPTGVWEETQYF; CDR3 DNA: TGTGCCAGCAGACCAACAGGGGTTTGGGAAGAGACCCAGTACTTC
V gene: TRBV10-3; D gene: .; clone size: .; J gene: TRBJ2-1; CDR3 protein: CAISDWANRQFF; CDR3 DNA: TGTGCCATCAGTGACTGGGCGAATCGGCAGTTCTTC
V gene: TRBV7-9; D gene: .; clone size: few; J gene: TRBJ2-2; CDR3 protein: CASSLARNTGELFF; CDR3 DNA: TGTGCCAGCAGCTTAGCCCGAAACACCGGGGAGCTGTTTTTT
V gene: TRBV6-6; D gene: .; clone size: few; J gene: TRBJ2-1; CDR3 protein: CASTLPRRPFNEQFF; CDR3 DNA: TGTGCCAGCACCTTACCCCGGCGACCTTTTAATGAGCAGTTCTTC
V gene: TRBV18; D gene: TRBD1; clone size: .; J gene: TRBJ2-1; CDR3 protein: CASSPLTGKGNEQFF; CDR3 DNA: TGTGCCAGCTCACCTCTGACAGGGAAAGGGAATGAGCAGTTCTTC
V gene: TRBV25-1; D gene: .; clone size: .; J gene: TRBJ2-5; CDR3 protein: CASSDPRSGMETQYF; CDR3 DNA: TGTGCCAGCAGTGACCCCCGGTCAGGGATGGAGACCCAGTACTTC
V gene: TRBV10-3; D gene: TRBD2; clone size: few; J gene: TRBJ2-7; CDR3 protein: CAISEGLVYEQYF; CDR3 DNA: TGTGCCATCAGTGAGGGACTAGTCTACGAGCAGTACTTC
V gene: TRBV28; D gene: TRBD1; clone size: few; J gene: TRBJ2-7; CDR3 protein: CASSLSGTGFEQYF; CDR3 DNA: TGTGCCAGCAGTCTGTCCGGGACAGGGTTCGAGCAGTACTTC
V gene: TRBV11-2; D gene: .; clone size: .; J gene: TRBJ2-5; CDR3 protein: CASGRRGETQYF; CDR3 DNA: TGTGCCAGCGGACGAAGGGGGGAGACCCAGTACTTC
V gene: TRBV19; D gene: TRBD2; clone size: .; J gene: TRBJ2-1; CDR3 protein: CATKSILAGVGNEQFF; CDR3 DNA: TGTGCCACCAAGAGTATCCTAGCGGGAGTGGGGAATGAGCAGTTCTTC
V gene: TRBV27; D gene: TRBD1; clone size: .; J gene: TRBJ1-2; CDR3 protein: CASRTGLNYGYTF; CDR3 DNA: TGTGCCAGCCGGACAGGGTTGAACTATGGCTACACCTTC
V gene: TRBV11-1; D gene: .; clone size: .; J gene: TRBJ2-7; CDR3 protein: CASSLAGGDEQYF; CDR3 DNA: TGTGCCAGCAGCTTAGCGGGAGGCGACGAGCAGTACTTC
V gene: TRBV11-2; D gene: TRBD2; clone size: .; J gene: TRBJ2-3; CDR3 protein: CASSLRRTSGNTDTQYF; CDR3 DNA: TGTGCCAGCAGCTTACGTCGGACTAGCGGAAACACAGATACGCAGTATTTT
V gene: TRBV4-2; D gene: .; clone size: few; J gene: TRBJ2-1; CDR3 protein: CASSSLGARNNEQFF; CDR3 DNA: TGTGCCAGCAGCAGTCTTGGGGCAAGGAACAATGAGCAGTTCTTC
V gene: TRBV2; D gene: .; clone size: few; J gene: TRBJ2-7; CDR3 protein: CASSELANSYEQYF; CDR3 DNA: TGTGCCAGCAGCGAGCTAGCGAACTCCTACGAGCAGTACTTC
V gene: TRBV18; D gene: .; clone size: .; J gene: TRBJ1-1; CDR3 protein: CASSLANTEAFF; CDR3 DNA: TGTGCCAGCTCACTTGCGAACACTGAAGCTTTCTTT
V gene: TRBV28; D gene: .; clone size: few; J gene: TRBJ1-1; CDR3 protein: CASSPRGERNTEAFF; CDR3 DNA: TGTGCCAGCAGTCCGAGGGGGGAACGGAACACTGAAGCTTTCTTT
V gene: TRBV29-1; D gene: TRBD1; clone size: .; J gene: TRBJ2-2; CDR3 protein: CSVQGQGWNTGELFF; CDR3 DNA: TGCAGCGTCCAGGGACAGGGGTGGAACACCGGGGAGCTGTTTTTT
V gene: TRBV7-9; D gene: .; clone size: .; J gene: TRBJ2-3; CDR3 protein: CASSTREWSTDTQYF; CDR3 DNA: TGTGCCAGCAGCACTCGGGAGTGGAGCACAGATACGCAGTATTTT
V gene: TRBV28; D gene: .; clone size: few; J gene: TRBJ2-2; CDR3 protein: CASSLWGGSSGELFF; CDR3 DNA: TGTGCCAGCAGTTTATGGGGGGGATCTTCCGGGGAGCTGTTTTTT
V gene: TRBV7-9; D gene: .; clone size: few; J gene: TRBJ1-4; CDR3 protein: CASMGEANEKLFF; CDR3 DNA: TGTGCCAGCATGGGAGAGGCTAATGAAAAACTGTTTTTT
V gene: TRBV5-1; D gene: .; clone size: few; J gene: TRBJ2-2; CDR3 protein: CASSFGGYDTGELFF; CDR3 DNA: TGCGCCAGCAGCTTTGGGGGCTATGACACCGGGGAGCTGTTTTTT